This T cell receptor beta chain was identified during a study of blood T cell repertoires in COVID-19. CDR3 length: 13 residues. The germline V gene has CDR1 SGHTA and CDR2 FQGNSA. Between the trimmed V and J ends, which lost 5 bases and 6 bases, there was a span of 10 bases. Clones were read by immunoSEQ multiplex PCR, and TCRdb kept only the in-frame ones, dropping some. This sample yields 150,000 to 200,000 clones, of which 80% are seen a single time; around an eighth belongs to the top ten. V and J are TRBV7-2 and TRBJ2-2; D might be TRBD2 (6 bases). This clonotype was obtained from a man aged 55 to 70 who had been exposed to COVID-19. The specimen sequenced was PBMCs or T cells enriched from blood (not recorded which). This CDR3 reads CASSLGGAGELFF. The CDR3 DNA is TGTGCCAGCAGCCTGGGCGGGGCCGGGGAGCTGTTTTTT. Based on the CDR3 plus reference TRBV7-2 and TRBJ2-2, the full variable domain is GAGVSQSPSNKVTEKGKDVELRCDPISGHTALYWYRQSLGQGLEFLIYFQGNSAPDKSGLPSDRFSAERTGGSVSTLTIQRTQQEDSAVYLCASSLGGAGELFFGEGSRLTVL.